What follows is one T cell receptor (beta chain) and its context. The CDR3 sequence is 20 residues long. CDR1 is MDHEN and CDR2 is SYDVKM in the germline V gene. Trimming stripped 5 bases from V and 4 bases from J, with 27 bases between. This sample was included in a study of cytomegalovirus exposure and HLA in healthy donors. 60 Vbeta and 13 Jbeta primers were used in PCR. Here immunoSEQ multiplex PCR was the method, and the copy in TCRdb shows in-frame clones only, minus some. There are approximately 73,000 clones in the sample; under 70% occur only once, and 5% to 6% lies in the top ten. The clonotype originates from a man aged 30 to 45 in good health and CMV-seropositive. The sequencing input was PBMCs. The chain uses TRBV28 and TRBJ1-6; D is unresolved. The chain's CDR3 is CASSLQEIDVLGFYNSPLHF. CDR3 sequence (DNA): TGTGCCAGCAGTCTCCAAGAGATTGATGTCCTCGGGTTTTATAATTCACCCCTCCACTTT. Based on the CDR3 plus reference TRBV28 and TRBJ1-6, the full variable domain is DVKVTQSSRYLVKRTGEKVFLECVQDMDHENMFWYRQDPGLGLRLIYFSYDVKMKEKGDIPEGYSVSREKKERFSLILESASTNQTSMYLCASSLQEIDVLGFYNSPLHFGNGTRLTVT.